The entry below gives a single T cell receptor beta chain sequence along with its context. What it binds is not known. Before the COVID-19 pandemic, during about 2010-2019, CD4+ T cells were taken from unexposed donors. Isolation of CD4+ T cells took place after approximately 10 days in culture. Testing used SARS-CoV-2 S/N and four cold-coronavirus spikes on unexposed-donor CD4+ T cells, cells permitting. Method: immunoSEQ multiplex PCR; TCRdb's copy keeps in-frame clones and lacks some. Among tens of thousands of clones listed, approximately 73% were seen once. These data originate in a study of CD4 T cells in relation to SARS-CoV-2 and coronaviruses. V trimming: 6 bases; J trimming: 3 bases; junction bases outside the gene matches: 4. The CDR3 is 14 amino acids. CDR1 and CDR2 from the germline V gene are MNHNY and SVGAGI (reference sequence).

The chain recombines TRBV6-6 with TRBJ1-5; 8 nucleotides align to TRBD1. This receptor was taken from a human donor in good health. Material: CD4+ T cells from PBMCs, cultured in vitro. The CDR3, as DNA: TGTGCCAGCAGGGCGGGACAGGACAATCAGCCCCAGCATTTT. Amino acids: CASRAGQDNQPQHF.